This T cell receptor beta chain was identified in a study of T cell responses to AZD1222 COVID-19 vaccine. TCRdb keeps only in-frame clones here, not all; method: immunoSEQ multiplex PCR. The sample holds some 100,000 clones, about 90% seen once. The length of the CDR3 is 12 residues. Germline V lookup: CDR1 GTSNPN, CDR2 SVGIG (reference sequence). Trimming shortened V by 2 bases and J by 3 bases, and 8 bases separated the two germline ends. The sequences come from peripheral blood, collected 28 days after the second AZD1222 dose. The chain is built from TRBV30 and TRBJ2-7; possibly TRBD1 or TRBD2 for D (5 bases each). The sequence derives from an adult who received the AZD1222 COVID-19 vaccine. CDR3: CAWSQRGYEQYF. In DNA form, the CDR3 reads TGTGCCTGGAGTCAGAGGGGCTACGAGCAGTACTTC. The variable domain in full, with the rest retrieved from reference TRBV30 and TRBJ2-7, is SQTIHQWPATLVQPVGSPLSLECTVEGTSNPNLYWYRQAAGRGLQLLFYSVGIGQISSEVPQNLSASRPQDRQFILSSKKLLLSDSGFYLCAWSQRGYEQYFGPGTRLTVT.